A selection of T cell receptor beta chains follows, all from one sample in a study of cytomegalovirus exposure and HLA in healthy donors. Data came from immunoSEQ multiplex PCR; TCRdb stores just in-frame clones and leaves some out. The sample consists of roughly 130,000 clones, roughly 70% of them appearing once. Sequencing was done on a sample of PBMCs. These receptors originate from a man aged 35-49 years in good health and CMV-seropositive. Both conserved end residues are trimmed from each CDR3. Fields, in order: CDR3 protein, J gene, V gene.

ASSQDPQGSRGETQY	TRBJ2-5	TRBV4-1
ASSLEGADYEQY	TRBJ2-7	TRBV27
ASSEFRFSGNTIY	TRBJ1-3	TRBV2
ATSRNSQGNTGELF	TRBJ2-2	TRBV15
ASRDSLLLGTEAF	TRBJ1-1	TRBV6-1
ASSLAGGPETQY	TRBJ2-5	TRBV5-1
ASLRELRGNNEQF	TRBJ2-1	TRBV2
ASSGQGSSYEQY	TRBJ2-7	TRBV5-6
ASRLAAPSYEQY	TRBJ2-7	TRBV10-2
ASSELTSGTYNEQF	TRBJ2-1	TRBV6-1
ATSRGRQVGNQPQH	TRBJ1-5	TRBV15
ASSSTGGIHGYT	TRBJ1-2	TRBV6-5
ASVHDRLAGEYEQY	TRBJ2-7	TRBV25-1
ASSPTSGGSYNEQF	TRBJ2-1	TRBV5-1
ASSIEGGGNTIY	TRBJ1-3	TRBV19
ASSRLGTSGRAKYNEQF	TRBJ2-1	TRBV5-4
ASSIKGFDTQY	TRBJ2-3	TRBV19
ASSLEGGRGSSYNEQF	TRBJ2-1	TRBV13
ASSGSGISYNEQF	TRBJ2-1	TRBV5-8
ASSPTGQSYEQY	TRBJ2-7	TRBV9
ASALGGSGTEAF	TRBJ1-1	TRBV28
ASGETSSVNEQF	TRBJ2-1	TRBV6-6
ASSTDGTGAYGYT	TRBJ1-2	TRBV6-6
ASTLTGNQPQH	TRBJ1-5	TRBV5-8
ASSLFGAGANVLT	TRBJ2-6	TRBV28
ASSIEGATYEQY	TRBJ2-7	TRBV19
AIGEGGPLDEQY	TRBJ2-7	TRBV10-3
ASSYRDSLTGELF	TRBJ2-2	TRBV5-1
ASSSRTGGSGNTIY	TRBJ1-3	TRBV5-1
ASSLGTGPGNTIY	TRBJ1-3	TRBV28
ASSDWEGETQY	TRBJ2-5	TRBV9
ASSQGDRGNQPQH	TRBJ1-5	TRBV4-1
ASSLLADTIY	TRBJ1-3	TRBV11-2
ASSFNPSERSSTDTQY	TRBJ2-3	TRBV28
ASSMVQENQPQH	TRBJ1-5	TRBV19
ASSPSGTDGYT	TRBJ1-2	TRBV9
ASRPAGGEYNEQF	TRBJ2-1	TRBV6-1
AWRPTQGEGSYEQY	TRBJ2-7	TRBV30
ASSRLAPPTYEQY	TRBJ2-7	TRBV27
ASSLSTSGGAGSYEQY	TRBJ2-7	TRBV18
ASSIGTGNTEAF	TRBJ1-1	TRBV7-2
ASSLQTPGDTEAF	TRBJ1-1	TRBV5-1
ASSPPAGFNSPLH	TRBJ1-6	TRBV18
ASSLGQGRLQADTQY	TRBJ2-3	TRBV27
ASSERGYGYT	TRBJ1-2	TRBV6-1
ASSPVEGTAKF	TRBJ2-1	TRBV6-5
ASYDTDRGRNEKLF	TRBJ1-4	TRBV7-9
ASSAERGGAYEQY	TRBJ2-7	TRBV2
ASSLRTGREKLF	TRBJ1-4	TRBV5-1
ASSPPGGWSAEAF	TRBJ1-1	TRBV9
ASSSEYSYEQY	TRBJ2-7	TRBV5-4
ASSEAGRTTGELF	TRBJ2-2	TRBV10-2
ASGNTGGGYGYT	TRBJ1-2	TRBV5-1